This T cell receptor (beta chain) originates from a study of metastatic and nonmetastatic thyroid tumors. Study overall: The authors compared repertoires across blood and tumor or nodule tissue from malignant and benign thyroid patients.

All patients were untreated before thyroid surgery. TCRdb re-clonotyped the PCR reads through MiXCR. The sample shows fewer than 5,500 clones, 28% of them seen only once. V was trimmed by 6 bases and J by 9 bases, leaving 12 bases between them. The CDR3 loop spans 11 amino acids. Germline V CDR1 and CDR2: SNHLY, FYNNEI. The receptor's source is a female donor with papillary thyroid cancer or a benign thyroid nodule (not recorded which). Some clones in this sample may be carry-over from other donors' samples. The sequenced sample was adjacent normal tissue. V usage is TRBV2 and J usage is TRBJ2-7; D is ambiguous. The DNA of the CDR3 is TGTGCCAGCAGGATTCTAACTGGGCAGTACTTC. Amino acid sequence: CASRILTGQYF.